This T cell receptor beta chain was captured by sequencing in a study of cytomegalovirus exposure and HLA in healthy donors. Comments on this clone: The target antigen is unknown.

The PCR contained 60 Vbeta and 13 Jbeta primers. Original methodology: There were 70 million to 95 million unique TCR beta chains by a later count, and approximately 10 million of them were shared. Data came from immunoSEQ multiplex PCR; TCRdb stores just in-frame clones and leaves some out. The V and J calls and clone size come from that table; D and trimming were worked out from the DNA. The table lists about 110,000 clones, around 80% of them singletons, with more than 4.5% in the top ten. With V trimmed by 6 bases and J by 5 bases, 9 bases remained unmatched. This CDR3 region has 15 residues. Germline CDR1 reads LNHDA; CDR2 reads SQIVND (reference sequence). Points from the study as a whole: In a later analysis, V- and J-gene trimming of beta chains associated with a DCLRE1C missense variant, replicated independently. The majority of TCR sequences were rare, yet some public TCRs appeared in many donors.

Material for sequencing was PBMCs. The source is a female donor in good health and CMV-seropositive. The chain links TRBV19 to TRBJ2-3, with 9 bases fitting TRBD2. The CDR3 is CASRTLAGAGDTQYF. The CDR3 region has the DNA TGTGCCAGTAGGACCTTAGCGGGGGCCGGAGATACGCAGTATTTT.